This T cell receptor beta chain was identified during a study of regulatory T cells in long-lasting Graves disease. Across the whole study: It was over 5 years of antithyroid drugs, with positive TSH receptor antibodies, that meant persistent Graves' disease. Study-wide findings and caveats: Among the persistent patients, 2,741 public clonotypes were shared, more than the 950 to 1,000 shared among new patients.

Investigators prepared the TCR beta libraries by applying iRepertoire HTBI primers and Arm-PCR of CDR3 regions. TCRdb analysed the multiplex PCR reads with MiXCR anew, one entry per CDR3 protein. The table shows 300,000 to 500,000 distinct CDR3 sequences, with around 21% occurring only once. The V and J ends lost 3 bases and 4 bases respectively, with 12 bases between them. This CDR3 comprises 14 residues. The germline CDR1 and CDR2 sequences are SGHKS and YYEKEE (reference sequence). Time point indicated: persistent/refractory GD, antithyroid drugs over 5 years with positive TRAb. Extracted RNA from PBMCs served as the source of the TCR library. Concerning this clonotype: Its target is not known.

This TCR was recovered from a female donor with Graves disease. The chain has TRBV5-5 and TRBJ2-3; TRBD1 is a possible D gene (5 bases). The input for sequencing was peripheral blood mononuclear cells (PBMCs), taken when the disease was refractory, from a patient treated with antithyroid drugs. CDR3: CASSWAGNPDTQYF. CDR3 coding DNA: TGTGCCAGCAGCTGGGCAGGGAACCCAGATACGCAGTATTTT. Filled out from reference TRBV5-5 and TRBJ2-3, the complete variable domain reads DAGVTQSPTHLIKTRGQQVTLRCSPISGHKSVSWYQQVLGQGPQFIFQYYEKEERGRGNFPDRFSARQFPNYSSELNVNALLLGDSALYLCASSWAGNPDTQYFGPGTRLTVL.